The TCR beta chain described here comes from a study of blood T cell repertoires in COVID-19. This clone was seen only once. The CDR3 runs to 16 residues. With 3 bases removed from V and 4 bases from J, the gap between germline ends came to 18 bases. CDR1 and CDR2 (germline): SGHRS, YFSETQ. Using immunoSEQ multiplex PCR, the repertoire was profiled, and TCRdb retains in-frame clones only, with some absent. The table includes 210,000 or so clones, approximately 89% detected once. The V call is TRBV5-1, the J call TRBJ2-3, with unresolved D. The sample consisted of PBMCs or T cells enriched from blood (not recorded which). This sequence was found in a woman between 25 and 40 years old who had been exposed to COVID-19. CDR3 nucleotide sequence: TGCGCCAGCAGCTCGTCACTAAGATACCCACCAGATACGCAGTATTTT. This sequence encodes CASSSSLRYPPDTQYF. Complete variable domain (other parts from reference TRBV5-1 and TRBJ2-3): KAGVTQTPRYLIKTRGQQVTLSCSPISGHRSVSWYQQTPGQGLQFLFEYFSETQRNKGNFPGRFSGRQFSNSRSEMNVSTLELGDSALYLCASSSSLRYPPDTQYFGPGTRLTVL.